The entry below gives a single T cell receptor beta chain sequence along with its context. This clone was observed once. Its antigen is unknown. Base qualities are not provided; no much larger clone lies one nucleotide away. The CDR1 and CDR2 encoded by the germline V gene (reference sequence) are LNHDA and SQIVND. V sheds 3 bases and J sheds 2 bases, leaving 8 bases between their ends. The CDR3 holds 13 amino acids from the cysteine to the phenylalanine. This entry keeps only the CDR3 DNA: 39 bases, framed from base 1. One collaborating source in Seattle enrolled patients during active infection and followed them longitudinally through the course of disease. Each collaborating institution followed its own protocols to collect whole blood in K2EDTA tubes. For TCRbeta analysis, collaborators shipped samples in one of three forms: frozen whole blood, isolated PBMCs, or DNA extracted from either of those sample types.

The entry originates in a study of blood T cell repertoires in COVID-19 (dated by TCRdb to about 2020). In terms of the full investigation: The collaborator samples originated in the United States, Italy and Spain and spanned the acute and convalescent phases of COVID-19. The prospective study material was composed of cDNA or gDNA derived from T cells, B-cell-depleted T cells, or PBMCs. Subjects who had been exposed to COVID-19, were actively infected with it, or had recovered from it provided the deeply sampled blood TCRbeta repertoires that made up the dataset. The repertoires were released in a freely available public database intended as a resource for research on the immune response to SARS-CoV-2. The samples were drawn from the first 160 participants of the ongoing ImmuneRACE study and from 1,254 subjects provided by 6 global collaborators. The sample metadata nearly always contained a de-identified subject ID, COVID-19 status, age in years and sex. Where HLA class I and class II types were available, the types were taken from metadata supplied by the sample provider, not from assay-based typing.

TCRbeta CDR3 regions were amplified from genomic DNA by means of the immunoSEQ Assay, a bias-controlled multiplex PCR. As for the original processing: The number of nucleated cells in each sample was estimated by amplification of reference gene primers within the assay. Sequence reads were collapsed and filtered to measure the absolute abundance of every unique TCRbeta CDR3 rearrangement. For each sample, productive Simpson clonality was calculated by taking the square root of Simpson's diversity index across productive rearrangements. TCRdb retrieved this table from immuneACCESS and kept in-frame rearrangements only. Not all clones are present; in checked studies, unresolved V genes account for under half, and no reason is known for the remainder. V and J calls and clone size come straight from that table; D and trimming were deduced from the DNA. This sample has some 400,000 clones in its table, and around 87% of those were observed once. Jointly, the top ten make up 2.3% of the sample.

Overall results and qualifications from the work: How much clinical and demographic metadata was included differed by source and by participant, and the metadata was provided uncurated.

The sample consisted of peripheral blood. This receptor was obtained from a woman in her sixties or seventies with COVID-19, enrolled during active disease. Recombination connected TRBV19 to TRBJ2-7, with the D gene call left open. The CDR3 corresponds to CASSIGGAYEQYF. The DNA sequence is given as TGTGCCAGTAGTATCGGTGGAGCCTACGAGCAGTACTTC. Full variable domain (CDR3 extended with the reference TRBV19 and TRBJ2-7 proteins): DGGITQSPKYLFRKEGQNVTLSCEQNLNHDAMYWYRQDPGQGLRLIYYSQIVNDFQKGDIAEGYSVSREKKESFPLTVTSAQKNPTAFYLCASSIGGAYEQYFGPGTRLTVT.